This record concerns one T cell receptor beta chain sequence. This sample was taken from a study of OX40 agonist ivuxolimab in advanced cancers. Study-level background: Patients in dose escalation had liver, melanoma, kidney or head and neck cancers.

In germline, CDR1 is LNHDA, CDR2 SQIVND (reference sequence). V shed 4 bases, J shed 12 bases, and the junction held 8 bases outside the gene matches. This CDR3 spans 13 amino acids. The method was immunoSEQ multiplex PCR; TCRdb's version includes in-frame clones alone and lacks a portion of them. The table shows 82,000 or so clones, with 92% occurring only once. The chain links TRBV19 to TRBJ2-1; 8 bases line up with TRBD1. This specimen was CD4+ or CD8+ T cells sorted from blood, taken in a trial of the OX40 agonist ivuxolimab. The TCR originated in an adult with an advanced solid tumor such as melanoma, head and neck, liver or kidney cancer. The CDR3 coding sequence is TGTGCCAGTAGTAACCGACAGGGGTCAGGGCAGTTCTTC. Translation gives CASSNRQGSGQFF.